This TCR beta chain was found in a study of spatial heterogeneity in lung cancer. Time point defined: sample taken at primary tumor resection. Whole RNA, which was extracted from tumor, nontumor lung tissue or frozen PBMC, was sequenced without any cell sorting. TCRdb re-analysed the 5' RACE reads in MiXCR, keeping a single row per CDR3 protein. This table holds about 12,000 distinct CDR3 sequences, approximately 6.2% found once. The origin of this receptor is a male donor with early-stage non-small cell lung cancer. This specimen consisted of normal lung tissue next to the tumor, obtained at surgery.

The DNA for the CDR3 is TGCGCCAGCAGATCCGGGACAGGCAATGAAAAACTGTTTTTT. This codes for CASRSGTGNEKLFF. The gene calls are TRBV5-1 and TRBJ1-4, with 8 bases aligning to TRBD1. The CDR3 is 14 residues long. The J segment lost 5 bases and the V segment lost 5 bases, leaving 5 bases of the junction unmatched. CDR1 is SGHRS and CDR2 is YFSETQ in the germline V gene.